These 2 T cell receptor beta chains share one sample of origin, sequenced in a study of blood T cells in healthy people across ages. Sample-barcoded 5' priming and a J-beta primer mix drove a second PCR of about 6 to 12 cycles. TCRdb re-derived calls from the 5' RACE reads in MiXCR, one entry per CDR3 protein. Of under 850,000 distinct CDR3 sequences in the sample, 36% were seen once. Material: blood. Receptors were obtained from a young man in good health.

This clonotype was detected once. This rearrangement joins TRBV5-1 to TRBJ2-2, with TRBD2 identical over 9 bases. CDR3 size: 15 residues. Trimming removed 4 bases from V and 8 bases from J; junction bases left unmatched: 9. Germline V gene sequence: CDR1 SGHRS, CDR2 YFSETQ. CDR3 DNA sequence: TGCGCCAGCAGCCTACTAGCGGGCCAGGCTGGGGAGCTGTTTTTT. Residues: CASSLLAGQAGELFF.

The J gene is TRBJ2-2, the V gene TRBV12-3 or TRBV12-4, with D tentatively TRBD1 (6 bases). The CDR3 is made up of 14 amino acids. Trimming left V 6 bases short and J 5 bases short, with 13 bases between. This chain's CDR3 is CASSPTGSTGELFF. As DNA, the CDR3 is TGTGCCAGCAGCCCTACAGGGTCGACCGGGGAGCTGTTTTTT.